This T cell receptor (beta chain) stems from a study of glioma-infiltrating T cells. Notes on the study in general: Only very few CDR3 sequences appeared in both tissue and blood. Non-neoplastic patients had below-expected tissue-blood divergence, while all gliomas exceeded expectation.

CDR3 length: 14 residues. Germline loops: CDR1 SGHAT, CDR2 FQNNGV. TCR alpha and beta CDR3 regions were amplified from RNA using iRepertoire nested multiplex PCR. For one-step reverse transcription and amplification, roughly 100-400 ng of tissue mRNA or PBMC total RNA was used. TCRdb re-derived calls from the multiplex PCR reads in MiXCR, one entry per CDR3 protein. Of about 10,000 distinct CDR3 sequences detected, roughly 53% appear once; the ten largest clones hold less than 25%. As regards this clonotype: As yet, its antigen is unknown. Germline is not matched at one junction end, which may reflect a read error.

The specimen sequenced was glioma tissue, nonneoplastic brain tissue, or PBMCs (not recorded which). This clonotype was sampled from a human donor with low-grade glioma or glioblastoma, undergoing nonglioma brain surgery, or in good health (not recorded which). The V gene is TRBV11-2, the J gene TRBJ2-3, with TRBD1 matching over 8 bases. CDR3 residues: CASSHDRGADTQYF. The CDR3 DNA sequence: TGCGCCAGCAGTCACGACAGGGGTGCAGATACGCAGTATTTT.